Included here is one T cell receptor beta chain sequence, with context. TCRdb re-derived calls from the reads in MiXCR, one entry per CDR3 protein. The table shows some 280,000 distinct CDR3 sequences, with roughly 13% occurring only once. Germline-derived CDR1 and CDR2 are SGHAT and FQNNGV. V lost 0 bases and J lost 2, with 26 bases in between. There are 20 residues in the CDR3. This sample is part of a study of T cell repertoires in cytomegalovirus infection. About the study: Public signatures in TCR beta pointed to CMV infection and matching HLA type.

The TCR was taken from a human donor in good health (CMV status not recorded). Some clones in this sample may be carry-over from other donors' samples. V and J are TRBV11-2 and TRBJ2-7; possible D gene TRBD1, 5 bases. Sequenced: PBMCs. The CDR3 nucleotides read TGTGCCAGCAGCTTAGATCTTTGGCCCGCCCCCGGACAAGAAGCCTACGAGCAGTACTTC. It is translated as CASSLDLWPAPGQEAYEQYF.